This entry concerns a single TCR beta chain. The germline V and J ends were trimmed by 3 bases and 5 bases, with 8 bases remaining between them. Germline loops: CDR1 SGHTA, CDR2 FQGTGA. CDR3 length: 13 residues. The source of the sample is a study of blood T cell repertoires in COVID-19. Method: immunoSEQ multiplex PCR; TCRdb's copy keeps in-frame clones and lacks some. The table records fewer than 250,000 clones, under 90% of them present only once. The sequencing input was PBMCs or T cells enriched from blood (not recorded which). The clonotype was recovered from a man in his 60s who had recovered from COVID-19. The chain uses TRBV7-3 and TRBJ2-1; D may be TRBD1 (6 bases). In DNA form, the CDR3 reads TGTGCCAGCAGCTTCACAGGGAACAATGAGCAGTTCTTC. Its protein is CASSFTGNNEQFF. The full variable domain, in which reference TRBV7-3 and TRBJ2-1 provide the parts outside the CDR3, is GAGVSQTPSNKVTEKGKYVELRCDPISGHTALYWYRQSLGQGPEFLIYFQGTGAADDSGLPNDRFFAVRPEGSVSTLKIQRTERGDSAVYLCASSFTGNNEQFFGPGTRLTVL.